What follows are 14 T cell receptor beta chains derived from one specimen sequenced in a study of OX40 agonist ivuxolimab in advanced cancers. Assay: immunoSEQ multiplex PCR; the TCRdb copy retains only in-frame clones and omits some. The sample includes 65,000 to 75,000 clones, 85% of them seen just once. This specimen was CD4+ or CD8+ T cells sorted from blood, taken in a trial of the OX40 agonist ivuxolimab. These receptors originate from an adult with an advanced solid tumor such as melanoma, head and neck, liver or kidney cancer.

The chain employs TRBV4-3 and TRBJ1-3; D remains ambiguous. Germline loops: CDR1 LGHNA, CDR2 YSLEER. There are 15 residues in the CDR3. Deletions cut 5 bases from V and 0 bases from J, with 11 bases between. CDR3: CASSEGRSSGNTIYF. The CDR3 coding sequence is TGCGCCAGCAGCGAGGGCCGTAGCTCTGGAAACACCATATATTTT.

This sequence joins TRBV9 and TRBJ2-1; TRBD2 agrees at 7 bases. The CDR3 consists of 15 residues. The V and J ends lost 6 bases and 3 bases, in that order; junction bases with no gene match: 9. Germline lookup yields CDR1 SGDLS and CDR2 YYNGEE. CDR3 nucleotide sequence: TGTGCCAGCACCCTTGGGAGGGCCGACTACAATGAGCAGTTCTTC. As protein: CASTLGRADYNEQFF.

The J gene is TRBJ2-7, the V gene TRBV29-1, with D uncertain. Germline lookup yields CDR1 SQVTM and CDR2 ANQGSEA. V dropped 0 bases and J dropped 1 base, with 13 bases sitting between them. The CDR3 contains 15 residues. The CDR3 here is CSVEDSNSLSYEQYF. As DNA, the CDR3 is TGCAGCGTTGAAGACAGCAACTCGCTTTCCTACGAGCAGTACTTC.

V gene TRBV2 combines with J gene TRBJ2-3; 9 bases are shared with TRBD2. CDR1 SNHLY and CDR2 FYNNEI come from the germline V gene. V was pared by 4 bases and J by 4 bases, with 3 bases of the junction left unmatched. The length of the CDR3 is 14 residues. The CDR3 DNA is TGTGCCAGCAGTGGCGGGAGGGCCCCAGATACGCAGTATTTT. It specifies CASSGGRAPDTQYF.

The chain recombines TRBV19 with TRBJ1-4, with TRBD1 matching over 8 bases. The V gene's germline CDR1 is LNHDA and CDR2 SQIVND (reference sequence). The CDR3 length is 13 residues. The junction had 4 bases not matched to a gene; V was cut back by 5 bases and J by 8 bases. CDR3 nucleotide sequence: TGTGCCAGTAGTGACAGGGGACGGGAAAAACTGTTTTTT. Its translation is CASSDRGREKLFF.

The V and J genes are TRBV30 and TRBJ1-6, with 7 bases matching TRBD1. The CDR3 covers 13 residues. Germline assignment: CDR1 GTSNPN and CDR2 SVGIG (reference sequence). The V and J ends lost 8 bases and 4 bases, in that order; junction bases with no gene match: 5. CDR3 in amino acids: CATEGQYNSPLHF. The DNA for the CDR3 is TGTGCCACAGAGGGACAGTATAATTCACCCCTCCACTTT.

The rearrangement joins TRBV5-1 to TRBJ1-4; a weak D match, TRBD1 (5 bases). V lost 0 bases, J lost 8 bases, and 11 bases lay in between. This CDR3 contains 14 residues. Germline-derived CDR1 and CDR2 are SGHRS and YFSETQ. For the CDR3, the DNA is TGCGCCAGCAGCTTGGAGGGGCCGGTCGAAAAACTGTTTTTT. As protein: CASSLEGPVEKLFF. The full variable domain, completed using reference TRBV5-1 and TRBJ1-4, is KAGVTQTPRYLIKTRGQQVTLSCSPISGHRSVSWYQQTPGQGLQFLFEYFSETQRNKGNFPGRFSGRQFSNSRSEMNVSTLELGDSALYLCASSLEGPVEKLFFGSGTQLSVL.

The chain joins TRBV4-2 to TRBJ1-1, with TRBD1 matching over 9 bases. The CDR3 is 15 residues long. The germline V gene encodes CDR1 LGHNA and CDR2 YNFKEQ. J was trimmed by 0 bases and V by 3 bases; bases with no gene match: 2. CDR3 sequence reads: CASSQTGGVNTEAFF. The CDR3 nucleotides read TGTGCCAGCAGCCAGACAGGGGGAGTGAACACTGAAGCTTTCTTT.

The chain is built from TRBV7-2 and TRBJ1-3, with unresolved D. Germline assignment: CDR1 SGHTA and CDR2 FQGNSA. Trimming cost V 5 bases and J 2 bases, with 10 bases left between them. This CDR3 is 14 amino acids long. The CDR3 loop reads CASSPGGAGNTIYF. The CDR3, as DNA: TGTGCCAGCAGCCCAGGCGGCGCTGGAAACACCATATATTTT.

The chain uses TRBV19 and TRBJ1-3; 7 bases map to TRBD1. The germline V gene has CDR1 LNHDA and CDR2 SQIVND (reference sequence). Trimming at V came to 5 bases and at J to 0 bases, leaving 7 bases not matched to a gene. The CDR3 loop spans 16 amino acids. CDR3 sequence: CASSPQRTGSGNTIYF. The CDR3 nucleotides are TGTGCCAGTAGTCCGCAAAGGACAGGCTCTGGAAACACCATATATTTT.

The rearrangement joins TRBV7-2 to TRBJ2-2; D not resolved. This CDR3 comprises 12 residues. Germline assignment: CDR1 SGHTA and CDR2 FQGNSA. Deletions cut 6 bases from V and 9 bases from J, with 11 bases between. In DNA form, the CDR3 reads TGTGCCAGCAGTTCCTACCCCTGGGAGCTGTTTTTT. It is translated as CASSSYPWELFF.

V usage is TRBV5-1 and J usage is TRBJ1-4, with TRBD1 identical over 9 bases. The CDR3 runs to 14 residues. Trimming cost V 0 bases and J 7 bases; bases outside gene matches: 1. Germline loops: CDR1 SGHRS, CDR2 YFSETQ. CDR3 nucleotides: TGCGCCAGCAGCTTGGGGACAGGGGTTGAAAAACTGTTTTTT. Translated, it gives CASSLGTGVEKLFF.

The V call is TRBV29-1, the J call TRBJ2-2; D tentatively reads TRBD1 or TRBD2 (5 bases each). This CDR3 has 15 residues. V was shortened by 0 bases and J by 5 bases, with 13 bases between the two germline ends. Germline CDR1 SQVTM, CDR2 ANQGSEA. CDR3 loop: CSVEDPGAWTGELFF. The CDR3 DNA reads as TGCAGCGTTGAAGATCCCGGGGCATGGACCGGGGAGCTGTTTTTT.

J is TRBJ1-2 and V is TRBV2; perhaps TRBD1 as D (6 bases). The CDR3 sequence is 14 residues long. Germline assignment: CDR1 SNHLY and CDR2 FYNNEI. Between the trimmed V and J ends, which lost 4 bases and 2 bases, there was a span of 11 bases. CDR3 loop: CASSGQAGNYGYTF. Here the CDR3 DNA reads TGTGCCAGCAGTGGACAGGCGGGAAACTATGGCTACACCTTC.